The present T cell receptor (beta chain) was sequenced within a study of blood T cell repertoires in COVID-19. Original analysis: Estimated nucleated cell counts came from reference gene primer amplification. Assay: immunoSEQ multiplex PCR; the TCRdb copy retains only in-frame clones and omits some. V, J and clone size reflect that table, while D and trimming were determined from the DNA. The table has 540,000 or so clones, approximately 91% seen once; the top ten hold under 8.5%. The germline CDR1 and CDR2 sequences are SEHNR and FQNEAQ (reference sequence). There are 13 residues in the CDR3. Deletions cut 2 bases from V and 5 bases from J, with 9 bases between. Comment on this clone: This specimen includes other DNA sequences encoding the same CDR3.

Patients at the Seattle site were enrolled during active infection and followed longitudinally. This TCR came from a woman aged 45-59 years with COVID-19, enrolled during active disease. What was sequenced was peripheral blood. The chain joins TRBV7-9 to TRBJ1-2; D might be TRBD1 (6 bases). This CDR3 is CASSLQGNYGYTF. The CDR3 region has the DNA TGTGCCAGCAGCTTACAGGGGAATTATGGCTACACCTTC. Based on the CDR3 plus reference TRBV7-9 and TRBJ1-2, the full variable domain is DTGVSQNPRHKITKRGQNVTFRCDPISEHNRLYWYRQTLGQGPEFLTYFQNEAQLEKSRLLSDRFSAERPKGSFSTLEIQRTEQGDSAMYLCASSLQGNYGYTFGSGTRLTVV.